This T cell receptor beta chain was obtained from a study of Graves' ophthalmopathy and Graves' hyperthyroidism. V was trimmed by 0 bases and J by 4 bases, leaving 24 bases between them. The germline gives CDR1 MNHEY, CDR2 SMNVEV (reference sequence). The CDR3 consists of 19 residues. TCR beta CDR3 regions were amplified from RNA transcripts. Second-round multiplex PCR came after first-round RT-PCR with HTBI primers. A single record per CDR3 protein comes from TCRdb applying MiXCR to the multiplex PCR reads. Of hundreds of thousands of distinct CDR3 sequences in the sample, approximately 22% were seen once. This clonotype was found many times.

The origin of this receptor is a woman under 30 with stable Graves' hyperthyroidism. Some clones in this sample may be carry-over from other donors' samples. The specimen was peripheral blood. This chain links TRBV27 with TRBJ1-1, with D perhaps matching TRBD1 (6 bases). In DNA, the CDR3 is TGTGCCAGCAGTTTATCTTTTCCCGTGGTGGGCAGGGGTGGCACTGAAGCTTTCTTT. This encodes CASSLSFPVVGRGGTEAFF.